These 10 T cell receptor beta chains came from one sample sequenced in a study of vaccination and CD4 T cells after COVID-19. No antigen has been assigned to these receptors. Regarding treatment: approximately nine-day PBMC culture with coronavirus spike peptide pools or control peptides (ViraFEST assay). CD4+ T cells that had been cultured provided DNA sequenced with the Oncomine TCR Beta short-read assay. One entry per CDR3 protein, called by TCRdb with MiXCR from the PCR reads. Here the sample spans over 10,000 distinct CDR3 sequences, less than 30% being singletons. This specimen consisted of CD4+ T cells from blood, cultured in vitro, obtained before SARS-CoV-2 vaccination. The receptors derive from a human donor who received a COVID-19 vaccine.

This clonotype was picked up a small number of times. The chain has TRBV7-6 and TRBJ2-7; D could derive from TRBD1 or TRBD2 (5 bases each). V shed 1 base and J shed 7 bases, with 17 bases lying between them. The CDR3 has 15 residues. CDR1 is SGHVS and CDR2 is FNYEAQ in the germline V gene. CDR3 sequence (DNA): TGTGCCAGCAGCTTAGATGGGGGAAATAGGAGGGAGCAGTACTTC. Protein product: CASSLDGGNRREQYF.

This chain's CDR3 is CASSRESQETQYF. The CDR3 bases are TGTGCCAGCAGCCGGGAGAGCCAAGAGACCCAGTACTTC. The rearrangement links TRBV5-4 to TRBJ2-5, with D possibly being TRBD2 (6 bases). The V and J ends lost 4 bases and 1 base respectively, with 8 bases between them. Looked up from germline, CDR1 is SGHNT and CDR2 is YYREEE (reference sequence). CDR3 length: 13 amino acids.

V gene TRBV7-6 combines with J gene TRBJ2-5, with a weak D call TRBD1 (6 bases). Trimming stripped 5 bases from V and 2 bases from J, with 12 bases between. This CDR3 is 14 amino acids long. CDR1 is SGHVS, CDR2 FNYEAQ, per germline. CDR3 nucleotide sequence: TGTGCCAGCAGCACCGGACAGACACAAGAGACCCAGTACTTC. This gives the protein CASSTGQTQETQYF.

The chain recombines TRBV7-9 with TRBJ1-2; the match to TRBD1 covers 12 bases. CDR3 length: 14 amino acids. Germline V lookup: CDR1 SEHNR, CDR2 FQNEAQ (reference sequence). V shed 4 bases and J 7 bases; nucleotides not matched to a gene: 4. The CDR3 here is CASSSGTGGTGYTF. CDR3 coding DNA: TGTGCCAGCAGCTCTGGGACAGGGGGCACTGGCTACACCTTC.

The CDR3 here is CASSVAGGTEETQYF. In DNA, the CDR3 is TGTGCCAGCAGCGTAGCGGGGGGGACTGAAGAGACCCAGTACTTC. J is TRBJ2-5 and V is TRBV9; 8 bases agree with TRBD2. Per germline, CDR1 SGDLS and CDR2 YYNGEE. The CDR3 has 15 amino acids. V was pared by 0 bases and J by 3 bases, with 4 bases of the junction left unmatched.

To note about this clonotype: Since a much larger clone is just one base distant, this may be a read error. This chain joins TRBV6-2 or TRBV6-3 and TRBJ1-5; no clear D. V lost 7 bases and J 2 bases, leaving 6 bases between the germline ends. The CDR3 runs to 12 residues. Germline V gene lookup returns CDR1 MNHEY and CDR2 SVGEGT. The CDR3 nucleotides read TGTGCCAGCAAAGAAGGCAATCAGCCCCAGCATTTT. This codes for CASKEGNQPQHF.

Sample share makes this clonotype medium-sized. This chain links TRBV20-1 with TRBJ1-1, with D unresolved. CDR1 and CDR2 from the germline V gene are DFQATT and SNEGSKA (reference sequence). The CDR3 is 14 residues long. Trimming shortened V by 4 bases and J by 1 base, and 13 bases separated the two germline ends. CDR3 in DNA: TGCAGTGCTATCAGAGAAAGGCGGAACACTGAAGCTTTCTTT. Its protein is CSAIRERRNTEAFF.

This chain links TRBV10-1 with TRBJ1-1, with D unresolved. V lost 4 bases, J lost 0 bases, and 12 bases lay in between. The CDR3 is made up of 15 amino acids. Germline loops: CDR1 WNHNN, CDR2 SYGVQD (reference sequence). The CDR3: CASSVNRFMNTEAFF. The CDR3 nucleotides read TGCGCCAGCAGTGTGAACAGATTCATGAACACTGAAGCTTTCTTT.

V and J are TRBV7-3 and TRBJ2-7; D might be TRBD1 (5 bases). V gave up 1 base and J gave up 7 bases, with 17 bases separating them. The germline CDR1 and CDR2 sequences are SGHTA and FQGTGA. There are 15 residues in the CDR3. The CDR3 DNA is TGTGCCAGCAGCTTAAGTGCAGGGCCATTGGGTGAGCAGTACTTC. Translating gives CASSLSAGPLGEQYF.

The rearrangement joins TRBV19 to TRBJ1-5, with D perhaps TRBD1 (5 bases). Trimming left V 5 bases short and J 3 bases short, with 8 bases between. In germline, CDR1 is LNHDA, CDR2 SQIVND (reference sequence). The CDR3 is 13 amino acids. CDR3 nucleotide sequence: TGTGCCAGTAGTCGAGGGACCAATCAGCCCCAGCATTTT. Encoded protein: CASSRGTNQPQHF.